A single sample is the source of the 25 T cell receptor beta chains below, sequenced in a study of read filtering for tumor transcriptome and immune sequencing. Molecular barcoded adaptors covering alpha/delta and beta/gamma chains were used on 400 ng RNA. Via MiXCR, TCRdb re-called the reads, giving one row per CDR3 protein. The table has around 38,000 distinct CDR3 sequences, roughly 15% seen once. Sequenced sample: a population of CD138-negative cells sorted from bone marrow. Receptor source: a donor aged 40 or over with multiple myeloma.

This clonotype has a count of ten or more. The J gene is TRBJ2-1, the V gene TRBV13; D ambiguous. From germline, CDR1 is PRHDT and CDR2 FYEKMQ (reference sequence). With 0 bases removed from V and 5 bases from J, the gap between germline ends came to 14 bases. This CDR3 region has 16 residues. The CDR3, as DNA: TGTGCCAGCAGCTTAGGCAGTAGAGGTTTTCACAATGAGCAGTTCTTC. It codes for CASSLGSRGFHNEQFF.

The chain has TRBV20-1 and TRBJ2-1; 11 nucleotides match TRBD2. Per the germline V gene, CDR1 is DFQATT and CDR2 is SNEGSKA (reference sequence). Trimming removed 2 bases from V and 8 bases from J; junction bases left unmatched: 2. This CDR3 has 13 residues. CDR3 protein: CSARLAGGHEQFF. For the CDR3, the DNA is TGCAGTGCTAGACTAGCGGGAGGCCATGAGCAGTTCTTC.

This clonotype was counted between two and nine times. This CDR3 is CSVGDNSQGYTF. Written as DNA, the CDR3 is TGCAGCGTTGGGGACAACAGTCAAGGCTACACCTTC. This sequence joins TRBV29-1 and TRBJ1-2, with D possibly matching TRBD1 (6 bases). The V and J ends lost 4 bases and 8 bases respectively, with 14 bases between them. The germline CDR1 and CDR2 sequences are SQVTM and ANQGSEA. The CDR3 length is 12 residues.

About this clonotype itself: With a much larger clone just one base away, this may be a read error. The gene calls are TRBV7-3 and TRBJ2-1, with a possible D match to TRBD2 (6 bases). CDR1 SGHTA and CDR2 FQGTGA come from the germline V gene. The CDR3 totals 16 residues. The CDR3 spells CAGSPSGPSSYNEQFF. The CDR3 DNA reads as TGTGCCGGCAGCCCAAGCGGGCCGAGCTCCTACAATGAGCAGTTCTTC.

Notes on this clonotype: A much more abundant neighbour one base away suggests this may be a read error. The chain recombines TRBV19 with TRBJ1-2, with 8 bases identical to TRBD1. Germline V gene data show CDR1 as LNHDA and CDR2 as SQIVND (reference sequence). The CDR3 loop spans 15 amino acids. Here the CDR3 DNA reads TGTGCCAGTAGTATACAGGGGGCAAAGAACTATGGCTACGCCTTC. The encoded protein is CASSIQGAKNYGYAF.

This clonotype was counted only a few times. A far more abundant clone sits one base away, making this likely a read error. The CDR3 sequence: CASSQATGAAYEQFF. The CDR3 nucleotides read TGTGCCAGCAGCCAAGCAACAGGGGCTGCCTACGAGCAGTTCTTC. This chain connects TRBV4-2 to TRBJ2-1, with 7 bases identical to TRBD1. The length of the CDR3 is 15 residues. With 1 base clipped from V and 10 bases from J, the junction kept 10 bases outside the gene matches. Germline CDR1 is LGHNA and CDR2 is YNFKEQ.

This clonotype was picked up many times. The gene calls are TRBV7-2 and TRBJ2-5; 7 bases are a match to TRBD2. CDR1 and CDR2 from the germline V gene are SGHTA and FQGNSA. Trimming removed 3 bases from V and 5 bases from J; junction bases left unmatched: 12. CDR3 length: 16 residues. The CDR3 nucleotides read TGTGCCAGCAGCTTGCTCGGTCTACCCGGGAGGGAGACCCAGTACTTC. Translation gives CASSLLGLPGRETQYF.

This clonotype was recorded many times. The J gene is TRBJ2-5, the V gene TRBV2; D is possibly TRBD1 or TRBD2 (5 bases each). CDR1 SNHLY and CDR2 FYNNEI come from the germline V gene. The CDR3 loop spans 15 amino acids. Trimming left V 3 bases short and J 5 bases short, with 16 bases between. The CDR3 coding sequence is TGTGCCAGCAGTGACGGTGCAGGGAGACCGGAGACCCAGTACTTC. Its translation is CASSDGAGRPETQYF. Based on the CDR3 plus reference TRBV2 and TRBJ2-5, the full variable domain is EPEVTQTPSHQVTQMGQEVILRCVPISNHLYFYWYRQILGQKVEFLVSFYNNEISEKSEIFDDQFSVERPDGSNFTLKIRSTKLEDSAMYFCASSDGAGRPETQYFGPGTRLLVL.

This clonotype came up many times. This chain links TRBV29-1 with TRBJ2-2; D remains ambiguous. Trimming stripped 3 bases from V and 1 base from J, with 6 bases between. Per germline, CDR1 SQVTM and CDR2 ANQGSEA. The CDR3 covers 13 residues. The CDR3 protein is CSVDGQNTGELFF. In DNA form, the CDR3 reads TGCAGCGTTGATGGTCAGAACACCGGGGAGCTGTTTTTT.

Comments on this clonotype: This may come from a read error, since a much larger clone is one base off. The chain employs TRBV12-3 or TRBV12-4 and TRBJ2-5, with TRBD1 as a possible D gene (6 bases). The CDR3 is 13 residues long. V shed 8 bases and J shed 3 bases, with 13 bases lying between them. In DNA form, the CDR3 reads TGTGCCAGCGGGGGCAGGGGAGAAGAGACCCAGTACTTC. Translated, it gives CASGGRGEETQYF.

This clonotype has a count of ten or more. The chain links TRBV5-4 to TRBJ2-2; 11 nucleotides align to TRBD1. The CDR3 is 16 residues long. Germline V gives CDR1 SGHNT, CDR2 YYREEE (reference sequence). The V gene end was trimmed by 2 bases and the J gene end by 7 bases; junction bases not matched to a gene: 7. CDR3 DNA: TGTGCCAGCAGCTTTTTCGGACAGGGGGCTGGCGGGGAGCTGTTTTTT. Encoded protein: CASSFFGQGAGGELFF.

Remarks on this clonotype: A read error is possible here, since a much larger clone lies one base away. The gene calls are TRBV20-1 and TRBJ2-3; TRBD2 matches at 7 bases. CDR3 size: 13 residues. CDR1 and CDR2 (germline): DFQATT, SNEGSKA (reference sequence). CDR3 loop: CSVNSGGTGTQYF. CDR3 in DNA: TGCAGCGTTAATTCGGGAGGCACAGGTACGCAGTATTTT.

There are many counts of this clonotype. This chain joins TRBV4-1 and TRBJ2-1; possibly TRBD2 for D (5 bases). Deletions cut 8 bases from V and 5 bases from J, with 13 bases between. Germline CDR1 reads MGHRA; CDR2 reads YSYEKL. This CDR3 comprises 13 residues. CDR3 nucleotides: TGCGCCAGCCGGAGGCCTATGGACAATGAGCAGTTCTTC. Its protein is CASRRPMDNEQFF.

This clonotype was seen only once. The likely explanation is a read error, given a far larger clone one base away. J is TRBJ2-2 and V is TRBV11-3; 9 positions agree with TRBD2. The CDR3 sequence is 15 residues long. Looked up from germline, CDR1 is SGHNT and CDR2 is YENEEA. In nucleotides, the CDR3 is TGTGCCACCAGCCGTCGCGGGAGGGTCCCCGGGGAGCTGTTTTTT. This sequence encodes CATSRRGRVPGELFF.

This clonotype was seen many times. The gene calls are TRBV5-8 and TRBJ1-4, with 7 bases fitting TRBD1. With V trimmed by 4 bases and J by 8 bases, 11 bases remained unmatched. The CDR3 consists of 15 residues. CDR1 SGHTS and CDR2 YDEGEE come from the germline V gene. For the CDR3, the DNA is TGTGCCAGCAGCCCCCAGGGGGGGGGATACGAAAAACTGTTTTTT. Its translation is CASSPQGGGYEKLFF.

This clonotype was picked up many times. CDR3 sequence reads: CASSLAGTGVYEQYF. CDR3 DNA sequence: TGTGCCAGCAGCTTAGCTGGGACAGGGGTCTACGAGCAGTACTTC. The genes are TRBV7-2 and TRBJ2-7; TRBD1 matches at 10 bases. The CDR3 covers 15 residues. V lost 0 bases and J lost 3; bases outside the gene matches: 2. CDR1 SGHTA and CDR2 FQGNSA come from the germline V gene.

This clonotype came up many times. The chain couples TRBV20-1 to TRBJ2-3, with D unclear. The V end was cut by 4 bases, the J end by 3 bases, with 8 bases between. Germline V gives CDR1 DFQATT, CDR2 SNEGSKA (reference sequence). This CDR3 contains 12 residues. The CDR3 coding sequence is TGCAGTGCTAAGACGAGTACAGATACGCAGTATTTT. Translation gives CSAKTSTDTQYF.

This clonotype was picked up many times. The chain links TRBV29-1 to TRBJ2-3; the match to TRBD1 covers 8 bases. Per the germline V gene, CDR1 is SQVTM and CDR2 is ANQGSEA. After removal of 4 bases from V and 2 bases from J, the junction contained 8 bases not matched to a gene. This CDR3 has 15 residues. In DNA, the CDR3 is TGCAGCGTTGGAATTTGGACAGGGCCCACAGATACGCAGTATTTT. Encoded protein: CSVGIWTGPTDTQYF.

As for this clonotype: Since a much larger clone is just one base distant, this may be a read error. The J gene is TRBJ2-1, the V gene TRBV7-9; possible D gene TRBD2, 5 bases. The CDR3 spans 15 residues. Trimming removed 4 bases from V and 7 bases from J, with 17 bases in between. Germline loops: CDR1 SEHNR, CDR2 FQNEAQ (reference sequence). The CDR3 DNA reads as TGTGCCAGCAGCTCTAGCAGGCCAGAAATGAATGAGCAGTTCTTC. Translated, it gives CASSSSRPEMNEQFF.

This clonotype was detected many times. The chain links TRBV4-1 to TRBJ2-1; D is unclear. V shed 0 bases and J shed 8 bases, with 5 bases lying between them. This CDR3 has 12 residues. The germline V gene encodes CDR1 MGHRA and CDR2 YSYEKL. The CDR3 reads CASSQEGHEQFF. The CDR3 coding sequence is TGCGCCAGCAGCCAAGAAGGCCATGAGCAGTTCTTC.

This chain connects TRBV12-3 or TRBV12-4 to TRBJ2-1; D is possibly TRBD2 (6 bases). This CDR3 has 15 residues. V lost 5 bases and J lost 0, with 11 bases in between. CDR3 sequence reads: CASSRSGSSYNEQFF. CDR3 sequence (DNA): TGTGCCAGCAGTCGTAGCGGAAGCTCCTACAATGAGCAGTTCTTC.

This clonotype was found many times. The gene calls are TRBV20-1 and TRBJ2-7; the D is unclear. The germline gives CDR1 DFQATT, CDR2 SNEGSKA (reference sequence). Trimming removed 3 bases at V and 3 bases at J, with 18 bases between. This CDR3 is 15 amino acids long. The CDR3 DNA sequence: TGCAGTGCTAGGGTTCCCCTCGGCCGGGTCTACGAGCAGTACTTC. This translates into CSARVPLGRVYEQYF.

Ten or more counts support this clonotype. The chain joins TRBV7-2 to TRBJ2-7, with 8 nucleotides matching TRBD2. Looked up from germline, CDR1 is SGHTA and CDR2 is FQGNSA. V gave up 3 bases and J gave up 0 bases; unmatched junction bases: 4. This CDR3 has 15 residues. In DNA form, the CDR3 reads TGTGCCAGCAGCTTGGCAGGGACTAGCTCCTACGAGCAGTACTTC. It encodes CASSLAGTSSYEQYF.

The sample holds many counts of this clonotype. The V call is TRBV5-1, the J call TRBJ2-1, with 16 bases aligning to TRBD2. Per germline, CDR1 SGHRS and CDR2 YFSETQ. The CDR3 is 16 amino acids. V trimming: 4 bases; J trimming: 10 bases; junction bases outside the gene matches: 8. In DNA, the CDR3 is TGCGCCAGCAGCCCGGGACTAGCGGGAGGGCCGGAGGAGCAGTTCTTC. Encoded protein: CASSPGLAGGPEEQFF.

This clonotype is medium-sized. J is TRBJ2-1 and V is TRBV2; the match to TRBD2 covers 10 bases. Germline trimming cut 6 bases from V and 6 bases from J; bases unmatched to any gene: 5. This CDR3 comprises 14 residues. The germline CDR1 and CDR2 sequences are SNHLY and FYNNEI. The chain's CDR3 is CASSIRLAGNEQFF. CDR3 in DNA: TGTGCCAGCAGCATAAGACTAGCGGGCAATGAGCAGTTCTTC.